This T cell receptor beta chain was sequenced during a study of regulatory T cells in long-lasting Graves disease. The CDR3 runs to 15 residues. Trimming stripped 2 bases from V and 4 bases from J, with 14 bases between. Germline loops: CDR1 WNHNN, CDR2 SYGVQD (reference sequence). Investigators prepared the TCR beta libraries by applying iRepertoire HTBI primers and Arm-PCR of CDR3 regions. In the original analysis: Samples jointly harbored roughly 60 TRBV and 14 TRBJ segments. A single record per CDR3 protein comes from TCRdb applying MiXCR to the multiplex PCR reads. For this entry, the V and J calls and clone size follow TCRdb and not the study's own pipeline. The sample shows about 500,000 distinct CDR3 sequences, about 12% of them seen only once. The table lists this clonotype with a few counts. Time point described: newly diagnosed GD, antithyroid drugs for less than 3 months. Extracted PBMC RNA gave rise to the TCR library.

The data also belong to a second study, concerning T cells in Graves' hyperthyroidism and ophthalmopathy. This second report adds: RT-PCR in the first round (using the HTBI primer set) targeted the TCR CDR3.

Source: peripheral blood mononuclear cells (PBMCs), taken at new diagnosis, from a patient treated with antithyroid drugs. The V and J genes are TRBV10-1 and TRBJ1-1, with D perhaps TRBD1 (6 bases). The clonotype originates from a woman in her 30s with Graves disease. The CDR3 DNA is TGCGCCAGCAGTGAGACTGGGGGGCCGGGCACTGAAGCTTTCTTT. Residues: CASSETGGPGTEAFF.